The rows below give T cell receptor beta chains drawn from one sample of a study of blood T cell repertoires in COVID-19. Libraries were prepared by immunoSEQ multiplex PCR; TCRdb keeps only in-frame clonotypes and omits some of them. The sample lists approximately 300,000 clones; more than 70% were seen once. The specimen sequenced was peripheral blood. The origin of the receptors is a man between 18 and 29 years old who had recovered from COVID-19. CDR3s include the opening cysteine and the closing phenylalanine or tryptophan. Each record gives: clone size, J gene, D gene, V gene, CDR3 DNA, CDR3 protein. The D gene is left open where the match is weak. Not every row has a clone size; where given, it reads once, few, many or a size class.

NA | TRBJ2-3 | NA | TRBV11-2 | TGTGCCAGCAGCCTTCGACAGCTCGTTGATACGCAGTATTTT | CASSLRQLVDTQYF
NA | TRBJ1-1 | NA | TRBV29-1 | TGCAGCGTTCAAGCGGGGGGGAACACTGAAGCTTTCTTT | CSVQAGGNTEAFF
few | TRBJ2-7 | TRBD2 | TRBV6-5 | TGTGCCACGCGTAGCGGGAGCTCCGAGCAGTACTTC | CATRSGSSEQYF
NA | TRBJ2-7 | NA | TRBV7-9 | TGTGCCAGCAGTTCTACTGACAGCAGTTATATCTACGAGCAGTACTTC | CASSSTDSSYIYEQYF
NA | TRBJ2-1 | TRBD2 | TRBV5-4 | TGTGCCAGCAAAACGTTCGGACTAGCGGGGGGTTTCGATGAGCAGTTCTTC | CASKTFGLAGGFDEQFF
NA | TRBJ2-6 | NA | TRBV15 | TGTGCCACCAGCAGAGAAACAACTGGGGCCAACGTCCTGACTTTC | CATSRETTGANVLTF
NA | TRBJ2-2 | NA | TRBV2 | TGTGCCAGCATGCTAACAGGGATCTCTCGGAACACCGGGGAGCTGTTTTTT | CASMLTGISRNTGELFF
NA | TRBJ1-3 | NA | TRBV28 | TGTGCCAGCAGTTCCCCGGGACACCACTCTGGAAACACCATATATTTT | CASSSPGHHSGNTIYF
NA | TRBJ1-1 | NA | TRBV3-1/TRBV3-2 | TGTGCCAGCAGCCAAGATTGGAGGGGCGACACTGAAGCTTTCTTT | CASSQDWRGDTEAFF
NA | TRBJ2-1 | TRBD2 | TRBV30 | TGTGCCTGGGACCCGGGAGGGCCCTACAATGAGCAGTTCTTC | CAWDPGGPYNEQFF
NA | TRBJ2-5 | TRBD1 | TRBV27 | TGTGCCAGCAGTCGGGACAGGGACGAGACCCAGTACTTC | CASSRDRDETQYF
NA | TRBJ2-7 | NA | TRBV9 | TGTGCCAGCAGCGCAGGTTACCAACCCTACGAGCAGTACTTC | CASSAGYQPYEQYF
NA | TRBJ1-3 | TRBD1 | TRBV19 | TGTGCCAGTAGACCTGGACAGGCAATTGGAAACACCATATATTTT | CASRPGQAIGNTIYF
few | TRBJ1-2 | TRBD1 | TRBV20-1 | TGCAGTGCTAGTGAGGGACAGGGTCACTATGGCTACACCTTC | CSASEGQGHYGYTF
few | TRBJ1-4 | TRBD1 | TRBV5-6 | TGTGCCAGCAGCCGACAGGGAGGAAGCGAAAAACTGTTTTTT | CASSRQGGSEKLFF
NA | TRBJ2-3 | TRBD2 | TRBV4-3 | TGCGCCAGCAGCCAATCCCGGGGGGGGTGGGCGACAGATACGCAGTATTTT | CASSQSRGGWATDTQYF
NA | TRBJ1-2 | TRBD1 | TRBV19 | TGTGCCAGTATTCCGGGACAGGGGATCGACTATGGCTACACCTTC | CASIPGQGIDYGYTF
NA | TRBJ2-3 | TRBD1 | TRBV5-6 | TGTGCCAGCAGCCCACCCGGGACAGGGGGCGCCGATACGCAGTATTTT | CASSPPGTGGADTQYF
few | TRBJ1-1 | TRBD1 | TRBV7-8 | TGTGCCAGCAGCTTAGCTGGCCAACAGGGGGGCACTGAAGCTTTCTTT | CASSLAGQQGGTEAFF
NA | TRBJ2-3 | TRBD2 | TRBV5-1 | TGCGCCAGCAGGGCAGGGACTAGCGGGAGCACAGATACGCAGTATTTT | CASRAGTSGSTDTQYF
NA | TRBJ1-4 | TRBD1 | TRBV2 | TGTGCCAGCAGGCCAGGGGGCTCAACTAATGAAAAACTGTTTTTT | CASRPGGSTNEKLFF
NA | TRBJ2-3 | TRBD2 | TRBV3-1/TRBV3-2 | TGTGCCAGCAGCCTAGGAGGGACTAGCTTCTTCACAGATACGCAGTATTTT | CASSLGGTSFFTDTQYF
NA | TRBJ1-3 | NA | TRBV6-5 | TGTGCCGGTCGGAAGGGGGAAAACACCATATATTTT | CAGRKGENTIYF
NA | TRBJ2-3 | TRBD1 | TRBV5-6 | TGTGCCAGCAGTTTTAGACAGGGGGCATTGACAGATACGCAGTATTTT | CASSFRQGALTDTQYF